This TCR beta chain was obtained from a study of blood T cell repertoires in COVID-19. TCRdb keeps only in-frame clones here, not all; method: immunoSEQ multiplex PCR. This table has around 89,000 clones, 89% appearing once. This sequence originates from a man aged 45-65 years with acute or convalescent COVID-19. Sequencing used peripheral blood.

The CDR3 protein is CASSEAGQVHF. For the CDR3, the DNA is TGTGCCAGCAGTGAAGCCGGACAAGTACATTTT. The chain uses TRBV6-1 and TRBJ1-5; TRBD1 is a possible D gene (5 bases). The CDR3 length is 11 residues. With 0 bases removed from V and 16 bases from J, the gap between germline ends came to 10 bases. CDR1 MNHNS and CDR2 SASEGT come from the germline V gene.